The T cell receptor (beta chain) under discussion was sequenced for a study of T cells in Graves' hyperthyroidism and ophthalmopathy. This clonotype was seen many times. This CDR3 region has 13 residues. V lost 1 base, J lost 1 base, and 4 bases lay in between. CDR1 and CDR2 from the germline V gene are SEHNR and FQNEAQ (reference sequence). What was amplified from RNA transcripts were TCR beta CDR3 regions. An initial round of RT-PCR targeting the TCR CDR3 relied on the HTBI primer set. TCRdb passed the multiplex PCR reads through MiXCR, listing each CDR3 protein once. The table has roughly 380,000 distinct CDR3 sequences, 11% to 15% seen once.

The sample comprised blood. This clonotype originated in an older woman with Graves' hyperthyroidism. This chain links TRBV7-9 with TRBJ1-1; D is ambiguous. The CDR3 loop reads CASSLEQNTEAFF. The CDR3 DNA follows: TGTGCCAGCAGCTTAGAACAGAACACTGAAGCTTTCTTT.